One sample yielded the 2 T cell receptor beta chains listed below, sequenced in a study of cytomegalovirus exposure and HLA in healthy donors. Primers included in the PCR were 60 Vbeta and 13 Jbeta primers. The protocol was immunoSEQ multiplex PCR, while the TCRdb copy is restricted to in-frame clones and leaves out a portion. The sample shows over 95,000 clones, roughly 76% of them seen only once. Sequenced sample: PBMCs. These receptors all stem from a middle-aged woman in good health and CMV-seropositive.

This sequence joins TRBV6-1 and TRBJ2-5; 11 bases are shared with TRBD2. The V segment lost 4 bases and the J segment 4 bases; nucleotides outside the gene matches: 2. Germline assignment: CDR1 MNHNS and CDR2 SASEGT. This CDR3 region has 14 residues. This CDR3 reads CASSGLAGLETQYF. In nucleotides, the CDR3 is TGTGCCAGCAGTGGACTAGCGGGGTTAGAGACCCAGTACTTC.

The V call is TRBV5-5, the J call TRBJ1-2, with D perhaps matching TRBD1 (5 bases). Germline CDR1 SGHKS, CDR2 YYEKEE (reference sequence). The V end was cut by 3 bases, the J end by 1 base, with 13 bases between. The CDR3 is 15 amino acids. CDR3: CASSSGTAINYGYTF. DNA of the CDR3: TGTGCCAGCAGCTCCGGGACTGCTATTAACTATGGCTACACCTTC.